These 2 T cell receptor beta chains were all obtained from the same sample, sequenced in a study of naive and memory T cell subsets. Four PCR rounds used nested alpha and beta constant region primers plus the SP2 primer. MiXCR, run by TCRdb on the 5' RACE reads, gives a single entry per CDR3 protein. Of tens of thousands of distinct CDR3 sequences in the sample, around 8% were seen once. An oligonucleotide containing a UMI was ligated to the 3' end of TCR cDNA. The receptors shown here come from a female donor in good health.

The CDR3: CASSLTSGGVTDTQYF. In nucleotides, the CDR3 is TGCGCCAGCAGCTTAACTAGCGGGGGGGTTACAGATACGCAGTATTTT. The rearrangement links TRBV5-1 to TRBJ2-3; 13 bases are a match to TRBD2. The germline gives CDR1 SGHRS, CDR2 YFSETQ. Trimming took 2 bases from V and 3 from J; bases not matched to a gene: 3. This CDR3 contains 16 residues.

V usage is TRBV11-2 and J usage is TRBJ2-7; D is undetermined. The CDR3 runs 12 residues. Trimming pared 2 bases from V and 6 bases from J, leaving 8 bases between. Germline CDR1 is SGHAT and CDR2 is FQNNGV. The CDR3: CASSLLPGEQYF. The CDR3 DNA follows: TGTGCCAGCAGCTTACTTCCGGGCGAGCAGTACTTC.